The 30 T cell receptor beta chains below all came from one sample that was sequenced in a study of neurological immune-mediated disorders. TCRdb recomputed calls from the 5' RACE reads with MiXCR, one row per CDR3 protein. The sample has 55,000 to 65,000 distinct CDR3 sequences, approximately 12% seen once. Input material: PBMCs. The receptors come from an older woman with HTLV-1-associated myelopathy (HAM/TSP).

This clonotype showed up just once. The chain is built from TRBV5-1 and TRBJ1-1; TRBD1 is a possible D gene (5 bases). The germline CDR1 and CDR2 sequences are SGHRS and YFSETQ. The length of the CDR3 is 15 residues. The ends were cut back, 4 bases at V and 3 bases at J, with 16 bases in the middle. CDR3 residues: CASSRGHLDHTEAFF. The CDR3 DNA follows: TGCGCCAGCAGCAGAGGACACCTGGATCACACTGAAGCTTTCTTT.

The sample holds many counts of this clonotype. The rearrangement links TRBV7-9 to TRBJ2-1; D unresolved. The V gene lost 5 bases and the J gene lost 2 bases, with 19 bases spanning the gap. CDR1 is SEHNR and CDR2 is FQNEAQ in the germline V gene (reference sequence). The CDR3 has 17 residues. The CDR3 DNA follows: TGTGCCAGCAGCGGGCAGACAAGGTCGAACACCTACAATGAGCAGTTCTTC. Protein sequence: CASSGQTRSNTYNEQFF.

V is TRBV20-1 and J is TRBJ2-3; D is uncertain. The ends were cut back, 6 bases at V and 8 bases at J, with 24 bases in the middle. The CDR3 loop spans 15 amino acids. Germline CDR1 is DFQATT and CDR2 is SNEGSKA (reference sequence). The DNA of the CDR3 is TGCAGTGCCGCCGAGTCTCGCGGTTTCATAGTTACGCAGTATTTT. It specifies CSAAESRGFIVTQYF.

The table lists this clonotype with many counts. The CDR3 DNA reads TGCGCCAGCAGCCCCCTTCCCCGGACTAGCGGCATCCAAGAGACCCAGTACTTC. Residues: CASSPLPRTSGIQETQYF. This sequence joins TRBV5-1 and TRBJ2-5, with TRBD2 matching 10 bases. This CDR3 has 18 residues. Per the germline V gene, CDR1 is SGHRS and CDR2 is YFSETQ. The V gene end was trimmed by 4 bases and the J gene end by 1 base; junction bases not matched to a gene: 13.

This clonotype was detected ten times or more. The V gene is TRBV2, the J gene TRBJ2-4; D is possibly TRBD2 (6 bases). This CDR3 contains 15 residues. V lost 4 bases, J lost 2 bases, and 12 bases lay in between. Germline V gives CDR1 SNHLY, CDR2 FYNNEI. The CDR3 loop is CASSAGGDPKNIQYF. CDR3 in DNA: TGTGCCAGCAGTGCTGGCGGGGACCCCAAAAACATTCAGTACTTC. Full variable domain (missing parts from reference TRBV2 and TRBJ2-4): EPEVTQTPSHQVTQMGQEVILRCVPISNHLYFYWYRQILGQKVEFLVSFYNNEISEKSEIFDDQFSVERPDGSNFTLKIRSTKLEDSAMYFCASSAGGDPKNIQYFGAGTRLSVL.

This clonotype was counted at least ten times. The chain links TRBV7-9 to TRBJ2-1; 9 bases fit TRBD2. V trimming: 1 base; J trimming: 15 bases; junction bases outside the gene matches: 4. CDR1 is SEHNR, CDR2 FQNEAQ, per germline (reference sequence). This CDR3 is built from 12 residues. CDR3 coding DNA: TGTGCCAGCAGCTTAGATAGCGGGAGTAGGTTCTTC. Translated, it gives CASSLDSGSRFF.

At least ten counts were recorded for this clonotype. The rearrangement uses TRBV28 and TRBJ1-5; TRBD1 is a possible D gene (5 bases). CDR1 is MDHEN, CDR2 SYDVKM, per germline. The CDR3 contains 11 residues. Trimming took 5 bases from V and 11 from J, leaving 10 bases between them. The CDR3 sequence: CASSQGLAQHF. For the CDR3, the DNA is TGTGCCAGCAGTCAGGGTTTGGCCCAGCATTTT.

Many counts were recorded for this clonotype. The CDR3 region is CASSRGAPPNNEQFF. DNA of the CDR3: TGTGCCAGCTCACGAGGGGCTCCACCTAACAATGAGCAGTTCTTC. The chain carries TRBV18 and TRBJ2-1; possibly TRBD1 or TRBD2 for D (5 bases each). Germline V gene data show CDR1 as KGHSH and CDR2 as LQKENI. Trimming stripped 4 bases from V and 5 bases from J, with 15 bases between. CDR3 size: 15 residues.

The genes are TRBV20-1 and TRBJ2-5; D may be TRBD2 (5 bases). This CDR3 has 15 amino acids. Per germline, CDR1 DFQATT and CDR2 SNEGSKA (reference sequence). Trimming cost V 0 bases and J 5 bases, with 16 bases left between them. DNA of the CDR3: TGCAGTGCTAGAGACGTGCAGGAGGTCACGGAGACCCAGTACTTC. Translation: CSARDVQEVTETQYF.

This clonotype was seen repeatedly, ten times or more. J is TRBJ1-2 and V is TRBV29-1; 9 bases are a match to TRBD1. The CDR3 runs to 16 residues. Germline V gene data show CDR1 as SQVTM and CDR2 as ANQGSEA. V lost 2 bases to trimming and J lost 4 bases; unmatched junction nucleotides: 11. CDR3 region: CSVEKPSGQGVYGYTF. DNA for the CDR3: TGCAGCGTTGAAAAGCCATCGGGACAGGGCGTCTATGGCTACACCTTC. Supplemented by reference TRBV29-1 and TRBJ1-2, the full variable domain reads SAVISQKPSRDICQRGTSLTIQCQVDSQVTMMFWYRQQPGQSLTLIATANQGSEATYESGFVIDKFPISRPNLTFSTLTVSNMSPEDSSIYLCSVEKPSGQGVYGYTFGSGTRLTVV.

This clonotype was seen repeatedly, ten times or more. The V and J genes are TRBV5-5 and TRBJ2-7; unclear D gene. The CDR3 is 13 amino acids. The germline gives CDR1 SGHKS, CDR2 YYEKEE (reference sequence). V dropped 2 bases and J dropped 2 bases, with 8 bases sitting between them. The CDR3 sequence: CASSFTPTYEQYF. The CDR3, as DNA: TGTGCCAGCAGCTTCACTCCTACCTACGAGCAGTACTTC.

This clonotype came up many times. The rearrangement links TRBV12-3 or TRBV12-4 to TRBJ1-2; perhaps TRBD1 as D (5 bases). The CDR3 sequence is 13 residues long. V was shortened by 8 bases and J by 7 bases, with 17 bases between the two germline ends. The CDR3 coding sequence is TGTGCCAGCGTCCCCACCCGGGGGTCTGGCTACACCTTC. Translation: CASVPTRGSGYTF.

This clonotype appeared many times. The chain combines TRBV7-9 with TRBJ2-2; 7 bases align to TRBD1. Germline loops: CDR1 SEHNR, CDR2 FQNEAQ (reference sequence). This CDR3 has 14 residues. With 2 bases clipped from V and 7 bases from J, the junction kept 4 bases outside the gene matches. The CDR3 here is CASSLQQGIGELFF. The CDR3 coding sequence is TGTGCCAGCAGCTTACAACAGGGGATCGGGGAGCTGTTTTTT.

The table lists this clonotype with many counts. V is TRBV5-1 and J is TRBJ1-1, with a weak D call TRBD1 (5 bases). Trimming took off 0 bases at V and 3 bases at J, with 12 bases between the two ends. The germline V gene has CDR1 SGHRS and CDR2 YFSETQ. The CDR3 sequence is 15 residues long. The CDR3 region is CASSLVVGEDTEAFF. CDR3 sequence (DNA): TGCGCCAGCAGCTTGGTAGTAGGGGAGGACACTGAAGCTTTCTTT.

This clonotype was seen ten or more times. The genes are TRBV12-3 or TRBV12-4 and TRBJ1-2; a weak D match, TRBD1 (5 bases). Trimming took 7 bases from V and 8 from J, leaving 23 bases between them. This CDR3 has 15 residues. CDR3 bases: TGTGCCAGCACTCCGGATTGGGGGGGGGAAGGCGGCTACACCTTC. Protein product: CASTPDWGGEGGYTF.

This clonotype was counted at least ten times. The chain carries TRBV5-1 and TRBJ2-1; tentatively, D is TRBD2 (5 bases). Germline CDR1 reads SGHRS; CDR2 reads YFSETQ. V was cut by 0 bases and J by 7 bases, with 14 bases left in between. This CDR3 comprises 15 residues. CDR3 amino acids: CASSLGGSGDNEQFF. The CDR3 DNA sequence: TGCGCCAGCAGCTTGGGAGGGAGCGGCGATAATGAGCAGTTCTTC.

Ten or more counts support this clonotype. J is TRBJ1-1 and V is TRBV5-1; no clear D gene. Per germline, CDR1 SGHRS and CDR2 YFSETQ. The V and J ends lost 1 base and 1 base respectively, with 11 bases between them. The CDR3 has 15 amino acids. For the CDR3, the DNA is TGCGCCAGCAGCTTGACAAGAGTTCCGAACACTGAAGCTTTCTTT. This codes for CASSLTRVPNTEAFF.

This clonotype has ten or more counts. The chain joins TRBV7-2 to TRBJ2-3; D call uncertain. V shed 1 base and J shed 0 bases, with 5 bases lying between them. Germline lookup yields CDR1 SGHTA and CDR2 FQGNSA. The CDR3 runs 14 residues. CDR3 residues: CASSLEVSTDTQYF. The CDR3 DNA reads TGTGCCAGCAGCTTAGAGGTTAGCACAGATACGCAGTATTTT.

The table lists this clonotype with many counts. CDR3 residues: CASSGPGSPLHF. CDR3 bases: TGTGCCAGCAGTGGTCCAGGCTCACCCCTCCACTTT. The rearrangement links TRBV12-3 or TRBV12-4 to TRBJ1-6; D gene uncertain. The CDR3 has 12 residues. V lost 5 bases and J 10 bases, leaving 9 bases between the germline ends.

This clonotype was counted many times. J is TRBJ2-1 and V is TRBV4-1, with 10 bases lining up with TRBD2. Germline V gives CDR1 MGHRA, CDR2 YSYEKL. The CDR3 is 16 residues long. V lost 1 base to trimming and J lost 6 bases; unmatched junction nucleotides: 6. As DNA, the CDR3 is TGCGCCAGCAGCCAAGTGGGAGCGGGAGGGCCCAATGAGCAGTTCTTC. Residues: CASSQVGAGGPNEQFF.

This clonotype was counted at least ten times. The V gene is TRBV28, the J gene TRBJ1-1, with 7 positions matching TRBD1. V dropped 7 bases and J dropped 0; count of bases not matched to a gene: 2. This CDR3 is built from 13 residues. CDR1 and CDR2 (germline): MDHEN, SYDVKM. CDR3 amino acids: CASKGTVNTEAFF. The CDR3 coding sequence is TGTGCCAGCAAAGGGACAGTGAACACTGAAGCTTTCTTT.

This clonotype was seen only a few times. The chain couples TRBV5-1 to TRBJ2-1; D is unresolved. Germline V lookup: CDR1 SGHRS, CDR2 YFSETQ. This CDR3 is 16 amino acids long. V dropped 4 bases and J dropped 0 bases, with 14 bases sitting between them. CDR3 region: CASSPRSSSSYNEQFF. The CDR3 region has the DNA TGCGCCAGCAGCCCAAGGTCTTCCAGCTCCTACAATGAGCAGTTCTTC.

In this sample, this clonotype turned up many times. CDR3 nucleotides: TGTGCCACCAGTGATTTACCCCTTGACACCGGGGAGCTGTTTTTT. It codes for CATSDLPLDTGELFF. This chain links TRBV24-1 with TRBJ2-2; D ambiguous. This CDR3 region has 15 residues. V lost 1 base and J lost 3, with 8 bases in between. Germline V CDR1 and CDR2: KGHDR, SFDVKD.

In regard to this clonotype: This CDR3 is missing its conserved last phenylalanine or tryptophan, likely due to a read error. V gene TRBV20-1 combines with J gene TRBJ2-1; D is uncertain. V was trimmed by 0 bases and J by 3 bases, leaving 9 bases between them. In germline, CDR1 is DFQATT, CDR2 SNEGSKA (reference sequence). The CDR3 is 14 residues long. The CDR3 DNA reads as TGCAGTGCTAGAGACCGGTACTTCTACAATGAGCAGTTCTTA. Its translation: CSARDRYFYNEQFL.

Details on this clonotype: A much larger clone sits a single nucleotide away, making a read error possible. The chain links TRBV10-1 to TRBJ2-2; no reliable D call. The CDR3 contains 14 residues. Germline CDR1 is WNHNN and CDR2 is SYGVQD (reference sequence). The CDR3 sequence: CTSSDEWNTGELFF. The CDR3 DNA reads as TGCACCAGCAGTGATGAGTGGAACACCGGGGAGCTGTTTTTT.

This clonotype has a count of ten or more. CDR3 loop: CSAPIDYGYTF. The CDR3 nucleotides are TGCAGTGCTCCCATCGACTATGGCTACACCTTC. This chain joins TRBV20-1 and TRBJ1-2; D unclear. The V gene's germline CDR1 is DFQATT and CDR2 SNEGSKA (reference sequence). The CDR3 spans 11 residues. Trimming shortened V by 5 bases and J by 3 bases, and 7 bases separated the two germline ends.

The table lists this clonotype with many counts. The genes are TRBV28 and TRBJ2-7; possibly TRBD1 or TRBD2 for D (5 bases each). The germline gives CDR1 MDHEN, CDR2 SYDVKM. This CDR3 region has 14 residues. V lost 7 bases and J lost 4, with 17 bases in between. Here the CDR3 reads CASTRLGERYEQYF. CDR3 in DNA: TGTGCCAGCACCCGGTTGGGGGAACGGTACGAGCAGTACTTC.

The rearrangement uses TRBV5-1 and TRBJ2-3; 14 nucleotides agree with TRBD2. Germline values: CDR1 SGHRS, CDR2 YFSETQ. V shed 4 bases, J shed 1 base, and the junction held 14 bases outside the gene matches. The CDR3 is made up of 20 amino acids. CDR3 in DNA: TGCGCCAGCAGCGAGACCCCGGGACTAGCGGGAGTTATAGGCACAGATACGCAGTATTTT. Its protein is CASSETPGLAGVIGTDTQYF.

This clonotype appeared many times. The CDR3 protein is CSARGTSGGFYEQYF. The CDR3 nucleotides are TGCAGTGCTAGGGGGACTAGCGGGGGGTTCTACGAGCAGTACTTC. The chain links TRBV20-1 to TRBJ2-7; 15 nucleotides match TRBD2. The V gene's germline CDR1 is DFQATT and CDR2 SNEGSKA (reference sequence). With 3 bases clipped from V and 3 bases from J, the junction kept 3 bases outside the gene matches. The CDR3 totals 15 residues.

About this clonotype itself: A read error may produce the germline difference seen at one junction end. The CDR3 DNA follows: TGCTCCAGCAGCCAATTGGGGACAGGGGGTAATGAGCAGTTCTTC. The encoded protein is CSSSQLGTGGNEQFF. The chain carries TRBV4-1 and TRBJ2-1; 11 nucleotides line up with TRBD1. This CDR3 is 15 amino acids long. Germline CDR1 reads MGHRA; CDR2 reads YSYEKL.